The clone carrying this TCR beta chain was seen a few times. The germline V and J ends were trimmed by 7 bases and 1 base, with 16 bases remaining between them. The length of the CDR3 is 15 residues. The germline V gene encodes CDR1 SQVTM and CDR2 ANQGSEA. The data belong to a study of T cells in Graves' hyperthyroidism and ophthalmopathy. The CDR3 regions of TCR beta were amplified from RNA transcripts. Initially, a first-round RT-PCR of the TCR CDR3 employed the HTBI primer set. TCRdb itself ran the multiplex PCR reads through MiXCR, one entry per CDR3 protein. The repertoire holds over 300,000 distinct CDR3 sequences, roughly 15% seen once, with 34% in the top ten.

This receptor was obtained from a woman between 40 and 55 years old with Graves' ophthalmopathy. The chain has TRBV29-1 and TRBJ2-2; D remains ambiguous. The sample consisted of blood. CDR3 bases: TGCAGCGCCGCATCGGCGCGGAGGAACACCGGGGAGCTGTTTTTT. It encodes CSAASARRNTGELFF.